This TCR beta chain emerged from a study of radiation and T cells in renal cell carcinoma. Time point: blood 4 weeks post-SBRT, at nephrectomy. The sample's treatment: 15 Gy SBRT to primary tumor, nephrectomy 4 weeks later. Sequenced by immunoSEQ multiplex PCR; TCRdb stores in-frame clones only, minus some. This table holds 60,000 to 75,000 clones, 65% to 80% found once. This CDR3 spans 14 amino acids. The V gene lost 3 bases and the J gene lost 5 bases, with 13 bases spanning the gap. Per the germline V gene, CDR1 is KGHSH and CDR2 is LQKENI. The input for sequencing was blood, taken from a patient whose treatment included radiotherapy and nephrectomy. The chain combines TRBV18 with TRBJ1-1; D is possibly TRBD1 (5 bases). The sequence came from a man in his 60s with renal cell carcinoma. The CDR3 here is CASSPQRGGTEAFF. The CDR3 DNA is TGTGCCAGCTCACCTCAACGGGGGGGAACTGAAGCTTTCTTT. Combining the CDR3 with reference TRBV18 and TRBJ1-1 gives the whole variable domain NAGVMQNPRHLVRRRGQEARLRCSPMKGHSHVYWYRQLPEEGLKFMVYLQKENIIDESGMPKERFSAEFPKEGPSILRIQQVVRGDSAAYFCASSPQRGGTEAFFGQGTRLTVV.